This TCR beta chain derives from a study of blood T cell repertoires in COVID-19. Background on the study: From T cells, B-cell-depleted T cells, or PBMCs came the material, which was cDNA or gDNA.

Original data processing: Estimation of nucleated cell counts was performed using reference gene primer amplification. Only in-frame clones appear in the TCRdb table, and some are missing; sequencing was by immunoSEQ multiplex PCR. V and J calls and clone size are copied from that table; D and trimming were computed from the DNA. The sample comprises 100,000 to 150,000 clones, about nine tenths of which are singletons, and around 4.7% rests with the top ten. The J segment lost 5 bases and the V segment lost 4 bases, leaving 7 bases of the junction unmatched. Looked up from germline, CDR1 is LNHDA and CDR2 is SQIVND (reference sequence). CDR3 length equals 15 residues.

The receptor was derived from a man in his forties with acute or convalescent COVID-19. The chain has TRBV19 and TRBJ2-1; 8 bases map to TRBD2. The sequenced material came from peripheral blood. The CDR3 protein is CASSTRAGANNEQFF. The CDR3 DNA sequence: TGTGCCAGTAGTACCCGAGCGGGGGCCAACAATGAGCAGTTCTTC.